This T cell receptor (beta chain) is from a study of T cell responses to AZD1222 COVID-19 vaccine. Repertoires were generated with immunoSEQ multiplex PCR, while TCRdb's copy carries only in-frame clones and drops some. The sample has fewer than 120,000 clones; less than 95% are singletons. This TCR was recovered from an adult in good health. The sequences come from peripheral blood, collected on day 0 of AZD1222 vaccination.

The CDR3 sequence is CASSTGPEHNSPLHF. CDR3 DNA: TGTGCCAGCAGCACAGGGCCAGAGCATAATTCACCCCTCCACTTT. The rearrangement uses TRBV9 and TRBJ1-6; D may be TRBD1 (6 bases). V lost 4 bases, J lost 5 bases, and 13 bases lay in between. The CDR3 contains 15 residues. Germline V gene data show CDR1 as SGDLS and CDR2 as YYNGEE.